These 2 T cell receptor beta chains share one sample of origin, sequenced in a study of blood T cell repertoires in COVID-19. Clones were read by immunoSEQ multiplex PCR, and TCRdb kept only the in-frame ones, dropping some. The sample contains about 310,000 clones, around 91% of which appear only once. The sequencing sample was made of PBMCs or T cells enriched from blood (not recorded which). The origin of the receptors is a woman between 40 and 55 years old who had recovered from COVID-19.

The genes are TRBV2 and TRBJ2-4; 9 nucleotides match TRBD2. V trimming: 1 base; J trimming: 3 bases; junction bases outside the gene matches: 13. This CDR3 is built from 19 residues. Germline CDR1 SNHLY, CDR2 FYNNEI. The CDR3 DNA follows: TGTGCCAGCAGTGAAGACAGGCCACGGAGCGGGGGGTTCAAAAACATTCAGTACTTC. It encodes CASSEDRPRSGGFKNIQYF. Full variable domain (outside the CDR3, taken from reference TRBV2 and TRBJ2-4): EPEVTQTPSHQVTQMGQEVILRCVPISNHLYFYWYRQILGQKVEFLVSFYNNEISEKSEIFDDQFSVERPDGSNFTLKIRSTKLEDSAMYFCASSEDRPRSGGFKNIQYFGAGTRLSVL.

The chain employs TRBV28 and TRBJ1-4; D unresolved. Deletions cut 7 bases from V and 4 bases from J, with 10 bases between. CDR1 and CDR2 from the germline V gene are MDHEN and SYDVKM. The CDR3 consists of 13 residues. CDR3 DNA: TGTGCCAGCATCAGTCAGATTAATGAAAAACTGTTTTTT. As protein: CASISQINEKLFF.